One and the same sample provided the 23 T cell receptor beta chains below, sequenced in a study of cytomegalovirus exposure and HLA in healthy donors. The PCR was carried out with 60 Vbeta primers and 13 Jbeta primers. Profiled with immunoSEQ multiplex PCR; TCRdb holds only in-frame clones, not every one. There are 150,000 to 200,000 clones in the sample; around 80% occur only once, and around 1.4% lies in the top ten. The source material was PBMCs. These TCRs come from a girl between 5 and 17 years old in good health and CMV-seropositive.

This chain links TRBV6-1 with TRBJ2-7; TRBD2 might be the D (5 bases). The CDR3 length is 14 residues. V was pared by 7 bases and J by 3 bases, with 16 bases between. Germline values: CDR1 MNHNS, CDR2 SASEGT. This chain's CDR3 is CASMTGISNYEQYF. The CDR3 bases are TGTGCCAGCATGACCGGGATATCAAACTACGAGCAGTACTTC.

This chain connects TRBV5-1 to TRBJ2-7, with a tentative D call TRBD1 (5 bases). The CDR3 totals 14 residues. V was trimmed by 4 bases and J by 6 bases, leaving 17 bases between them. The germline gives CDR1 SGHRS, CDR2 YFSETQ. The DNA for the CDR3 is TGCGCCAGCAGCCCCCAGGGTCCATTGGGCGAGCAGTACTTC. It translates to CASSPQGPLGEQYF.

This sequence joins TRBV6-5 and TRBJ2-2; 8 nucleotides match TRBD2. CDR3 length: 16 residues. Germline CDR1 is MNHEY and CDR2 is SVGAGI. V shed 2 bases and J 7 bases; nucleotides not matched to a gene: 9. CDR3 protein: CASSYRLREVNGELFF. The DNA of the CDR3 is TGTGCCAGCAGTTACCGCTTGCGGGAGGTAAACGGGGAGCTGTTTTTT.

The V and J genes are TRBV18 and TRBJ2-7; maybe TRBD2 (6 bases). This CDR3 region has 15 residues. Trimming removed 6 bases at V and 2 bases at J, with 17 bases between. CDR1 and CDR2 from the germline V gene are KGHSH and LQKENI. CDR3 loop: CASSPFPGVPYEQYF. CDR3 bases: TGTGCCAGCTCCCCTTTCCCGGGGGTCCCCTACGAGCAGTACTTC.

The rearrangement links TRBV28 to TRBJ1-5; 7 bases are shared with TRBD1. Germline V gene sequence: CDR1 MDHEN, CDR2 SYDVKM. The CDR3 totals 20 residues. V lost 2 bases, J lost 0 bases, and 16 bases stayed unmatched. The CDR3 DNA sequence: TGTGCCAGCAGTTTAGGACCGGGACAGTCAGGGGGATTTAGCAATCAGCCCCAGCATTTT. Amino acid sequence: CASSLGPGQSGGFSNQPQHF.

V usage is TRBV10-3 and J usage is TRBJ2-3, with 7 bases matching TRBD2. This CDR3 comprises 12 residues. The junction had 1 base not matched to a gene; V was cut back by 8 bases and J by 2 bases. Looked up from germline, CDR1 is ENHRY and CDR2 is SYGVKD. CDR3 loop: CAIAGATDTQYF. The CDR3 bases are TGTGCCATCGCGGGAGCCACAGATACGCAGTATTTT.

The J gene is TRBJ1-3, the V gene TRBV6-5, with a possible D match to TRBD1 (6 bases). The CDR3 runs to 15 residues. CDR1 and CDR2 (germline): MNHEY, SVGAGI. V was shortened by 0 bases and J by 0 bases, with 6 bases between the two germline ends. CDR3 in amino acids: CASSYSDSSGNTIYF. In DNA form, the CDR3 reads TGTGCCAGCAGTTACTCGGACAGCTCTGGAAACACCATATATTTT.

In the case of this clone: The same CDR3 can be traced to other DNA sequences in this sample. In nucleotides, the CDR3 is TGTGCCAGCAGTTTAGGGGGGTCTGGGGCCAACGTCCTGACTTTC. Encoded protein: CASSLGGSGANVLTF. The chain combines TRBV27 with TRBJ2-6; weak D call: TRBD2 (6 bases). CDR1 is MNHEY and CDR2 is SMNVEV in the germline V gene (reference sequence). The V gene lost 2 bases and the J gene lost 1 base, with 6 bases spanning the gap. The CDR3 length is 15 residues.

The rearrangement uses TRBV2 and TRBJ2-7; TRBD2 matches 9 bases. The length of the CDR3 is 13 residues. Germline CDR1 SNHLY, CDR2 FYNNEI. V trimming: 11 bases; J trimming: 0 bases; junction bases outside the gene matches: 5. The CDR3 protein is CASASGASYEQYF. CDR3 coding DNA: TGTGCCTCCGCTAGCGGGGCCTCCTACGAGCAGTACTTC.

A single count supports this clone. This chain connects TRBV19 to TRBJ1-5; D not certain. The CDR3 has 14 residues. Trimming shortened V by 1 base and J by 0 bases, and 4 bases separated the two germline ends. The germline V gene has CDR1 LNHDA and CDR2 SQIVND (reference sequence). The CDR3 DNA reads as TGTGCCAGTAGTATAGGGCCTAGCAATCAGCCCCAGCATTTT. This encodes CASSIGPSNQPQHF.

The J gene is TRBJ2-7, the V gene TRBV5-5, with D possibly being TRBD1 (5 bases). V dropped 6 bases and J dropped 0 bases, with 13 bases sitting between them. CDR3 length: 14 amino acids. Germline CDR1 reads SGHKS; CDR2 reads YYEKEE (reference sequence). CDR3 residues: CASTLVGVSYEQYF. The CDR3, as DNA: TGTGCCAGCACTTTGGTAGGGGTCTCCTACGAGCAGTACTTC.

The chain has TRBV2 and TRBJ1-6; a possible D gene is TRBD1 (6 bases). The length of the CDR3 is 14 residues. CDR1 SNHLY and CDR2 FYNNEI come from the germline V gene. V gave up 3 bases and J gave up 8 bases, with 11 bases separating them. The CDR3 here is CASSDRDTDSPLHF. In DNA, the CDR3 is TGTGCCAGCAGTGACCGGGACACCGATTCACCCCTCCACTTT.

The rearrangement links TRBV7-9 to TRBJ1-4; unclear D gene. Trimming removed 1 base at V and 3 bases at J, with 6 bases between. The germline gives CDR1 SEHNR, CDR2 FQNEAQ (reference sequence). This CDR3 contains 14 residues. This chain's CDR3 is CASSLDWSNEKLFF. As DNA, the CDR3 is TGTGCCAGCAGCTTAGACTGGTCTAATGAAAAACTGTTTTTT.

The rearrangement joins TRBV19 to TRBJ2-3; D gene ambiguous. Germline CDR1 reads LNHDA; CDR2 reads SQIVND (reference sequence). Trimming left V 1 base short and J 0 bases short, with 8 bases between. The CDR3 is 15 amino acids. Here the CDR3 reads CASSIGAVSTDTQYF. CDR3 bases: TGTGCCAGTAGTATAGGGGCAGTTAGCACAGATACGCAGTATTTT.

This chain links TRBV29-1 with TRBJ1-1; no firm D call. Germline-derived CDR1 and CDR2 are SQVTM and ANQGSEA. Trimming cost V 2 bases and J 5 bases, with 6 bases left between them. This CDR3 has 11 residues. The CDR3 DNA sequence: TGCAGCGTTGAAATTATGACTGAAGCTTTCTTT. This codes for CSVEIMTEAFF.

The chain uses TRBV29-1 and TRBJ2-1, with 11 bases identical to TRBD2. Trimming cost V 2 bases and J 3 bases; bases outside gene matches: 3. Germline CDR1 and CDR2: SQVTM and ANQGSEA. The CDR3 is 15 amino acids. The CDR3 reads CSVERGTSGYNEQFF. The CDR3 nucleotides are TGCAGCGTTGAAAGAGGGACTAGCGGCTACAATGAGCAGTTCTTC.

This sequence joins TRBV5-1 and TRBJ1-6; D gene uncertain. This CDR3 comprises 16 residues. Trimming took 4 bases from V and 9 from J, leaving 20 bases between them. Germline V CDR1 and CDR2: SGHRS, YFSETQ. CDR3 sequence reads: CASSRDVNGRSSPLHF. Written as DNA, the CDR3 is TGCGCCAGCAGCCGGGATGTAAATGGACGCTCTTCACCCCTCCACTTT.

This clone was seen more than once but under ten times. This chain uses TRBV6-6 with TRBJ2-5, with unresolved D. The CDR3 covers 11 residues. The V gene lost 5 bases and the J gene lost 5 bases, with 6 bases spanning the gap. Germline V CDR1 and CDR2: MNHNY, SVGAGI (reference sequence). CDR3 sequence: CASSLGETQYF. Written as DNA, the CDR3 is TGTGCCAGCAGTCTCGGGGAGACCCAGTACTTC.

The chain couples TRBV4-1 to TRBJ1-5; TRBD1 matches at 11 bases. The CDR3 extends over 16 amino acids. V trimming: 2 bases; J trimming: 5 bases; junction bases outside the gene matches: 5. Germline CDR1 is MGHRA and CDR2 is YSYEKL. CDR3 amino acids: CASSQTGTGGDQPQHF. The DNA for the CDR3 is TGCGCCAGCAGCCAAACAGGGACAGGGGGGGATCAGCCCCAGCATTTT.

CDR3 DNA: TGTGCCACCAGCAGCAGGGGGAAGGAGACCCAGTACTTC. Its translation is CATSSRGKETQYF. This chain uses TRBV15 with TRBJ2-5, with TRBD1 matching 7 bases. Germline V gives CDR1 LNHNV, CDR2 YYDKDF (reference sequence). V dropped 3 bases and J dropped 5; count of bases not matched to a gene: 3. This CDR3 spans 13 amino acids.

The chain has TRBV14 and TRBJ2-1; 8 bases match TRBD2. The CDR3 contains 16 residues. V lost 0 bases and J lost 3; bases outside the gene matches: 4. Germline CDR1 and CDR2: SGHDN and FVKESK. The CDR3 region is CASSQEVAGIYNEQFF. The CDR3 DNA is TGTGCCAGCAGCCAAGAAGTAGCGGGGATCTACAATGAGCAGTTCTTC. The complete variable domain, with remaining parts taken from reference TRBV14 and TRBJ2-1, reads EAGVTQFPSHSVIEKGQTVTLRCDPISGHDNLYWYRRVMGKEIKFLLHFVKESKQDESGMPNNRFLAERTGGTYSTLKVQPAELEDSGVYFCASSQEVAGIYNEQFFGPGTRLTVL.

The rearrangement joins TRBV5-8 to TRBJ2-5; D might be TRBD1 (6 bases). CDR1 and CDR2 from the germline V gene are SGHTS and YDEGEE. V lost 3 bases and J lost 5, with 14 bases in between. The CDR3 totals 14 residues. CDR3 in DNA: TGTGCCAGCAGCTGGTCACAGGGTGGGGAGACCCAGTACTTC. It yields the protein CASSWSQGGETQYF.

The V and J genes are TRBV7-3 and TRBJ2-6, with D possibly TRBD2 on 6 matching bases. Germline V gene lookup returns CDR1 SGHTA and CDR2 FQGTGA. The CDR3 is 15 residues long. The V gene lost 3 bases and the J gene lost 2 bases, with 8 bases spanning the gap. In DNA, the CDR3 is TGTGCCAGCAGCTTCGGGGAGGCTGGGGCCAACGTCCTGACTTTC. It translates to CASSFGEAGANVLTF. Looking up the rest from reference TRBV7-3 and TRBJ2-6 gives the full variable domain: GAGVSQTPSNKVTEKGKYVELRCDPISGHTALYWYRQSLGQGPEFLIYFQGTGAADDSGLPNDRFFAVRPEGSVSTLKIQRTERGDSAVYLCASSFGEAGANVLTFGAGSRLTVL.